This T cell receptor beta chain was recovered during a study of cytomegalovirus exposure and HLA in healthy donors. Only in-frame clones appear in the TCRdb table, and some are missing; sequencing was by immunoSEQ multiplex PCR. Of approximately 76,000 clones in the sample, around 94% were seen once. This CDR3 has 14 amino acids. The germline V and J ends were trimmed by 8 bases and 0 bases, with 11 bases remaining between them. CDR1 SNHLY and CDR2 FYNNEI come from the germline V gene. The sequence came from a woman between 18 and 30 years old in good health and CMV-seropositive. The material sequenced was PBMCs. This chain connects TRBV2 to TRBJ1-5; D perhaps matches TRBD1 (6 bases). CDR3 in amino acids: CASSDSYSNQPQHF. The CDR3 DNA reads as TGTGCCAGCTCGGACAGTTATAGCAATCAGCCCCAGCATTTT.